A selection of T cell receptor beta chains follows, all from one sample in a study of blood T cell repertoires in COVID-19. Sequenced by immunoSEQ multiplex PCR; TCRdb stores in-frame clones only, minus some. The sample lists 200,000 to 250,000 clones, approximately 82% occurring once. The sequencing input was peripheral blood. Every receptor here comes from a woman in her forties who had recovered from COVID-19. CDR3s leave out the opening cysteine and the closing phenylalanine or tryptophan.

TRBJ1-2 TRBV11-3 ASSPGTGQTPNYGYT
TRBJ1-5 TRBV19 ASSRTYNQPQH
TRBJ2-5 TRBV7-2 ASSLDGGGFATQY
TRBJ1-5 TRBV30 AWGPGSFNQPQH
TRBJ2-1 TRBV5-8 ASSLAGAANEQF
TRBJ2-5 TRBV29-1 SVDETGGWETQY
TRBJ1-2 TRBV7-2 ASSRYTVGTGGRGYT
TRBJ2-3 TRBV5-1 ASASGGASDTQY
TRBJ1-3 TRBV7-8 ASSSFTGNTIY
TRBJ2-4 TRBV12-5 ASGLVVSGTGGGRTKNIQY
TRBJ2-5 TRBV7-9 ASSLDPSRGETQY
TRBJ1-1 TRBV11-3 ASSFTGVTEAF
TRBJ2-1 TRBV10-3 AISEYVQITYNEQF
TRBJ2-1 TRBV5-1 ASSQTGFADRSSGEQF
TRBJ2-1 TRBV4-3 ASSQGQGGREQF
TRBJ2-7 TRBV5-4 ASRGGTDLAAYEQY
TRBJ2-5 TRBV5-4 ASSIGRVQETQY
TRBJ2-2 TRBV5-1 ASSPPTSANTGELF
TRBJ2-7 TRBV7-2 ASSYGQGHEQY
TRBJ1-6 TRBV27 ASSPGTGESPLH
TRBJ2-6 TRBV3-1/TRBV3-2 ASSRDRASGANVLT
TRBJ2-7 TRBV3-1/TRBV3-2 ASSPAPQPLSGTSYEQY
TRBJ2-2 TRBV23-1 ASSQSCRGTYTGELF
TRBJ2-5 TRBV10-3 AIRRGLAGQETQY